The present T cell receptor (beta chain) was sequenced within a study of cytomegalovirus exposure and HLA in healthy donors. 13 Jbeta primers and 60 Vbeta primers were used for the PCR. Original methodology: A later analysis tallied 80 million or so unique TCR beta chains, some 10 million of them shared. The repertoire was sequenced with immunoSEQ multiplex PCR; TCRdb's copy has only in-frame clones and lacks some. That table furnishes V, J and clone size, whereas the DNA furnished D and trimming. The sample yields about 200,000 clones, over 75% seen once. The study, taken as a whole, reports: Later analysis reportedly placed an Asian-associated ancestry cluster below the roughly 700-donor mean in N-insertions. More clonal expansion characterized HLA-associated TCR beta chains than equally common others in a later analysis.

Comments on this clone: Its antigen remains unidentified.

The CDR3 has 16 residues. V lost 2 bases, J lost 0 bases, and 12 bases lay in between. The germline V gene encodes CDR1 LNHDA and CDR2 SQIVND (reference sequence). V usage is TRBV19 and J usage is TRBJ2-3, with D perhaps matching TRBD1 (5 bases). The receptor comes from a male donor in good health and CMV-seronegative. Sequenced material: PBMCs. The CDR3 here is CASSIMGPRSTDTQYF. In DNA form, the CDR3 reads TGTGCCAGTAGTATAATGGGGCCACGTAGCACAGATACGCAGTATTTT.